The following is a TCR beta chain sequence with its context. This clonotype has a count of ten or more. Its antigen has not been determined. Per-base quality was not reported, and no clone a single base away is much larger than it. These data belong to a study of early T cells in non-severe SARS-CoV-2 infection (dated by TCRdb to the early 2020s). Study-wide context: Because TCR sequencing was done on bulk RNA from unsorted whole blood, the alpha and beta chains could not be paired. Here is what the overall study found, with its caveats: VDJdb matching was skewed toward anti-spike CD8 responses and likely underestimated virus-specific expansions by missing private and CD4 specificities.

A case-control design nested within a healthcare worker cohort in London, UK, was used, with weekly nasopharyngeal swab PCR tests and blood sampling performed. Healthcare workers were recruited during the week of the UK lockdown, between 23 and 31 March 2020, and followed weekly for up to about 15 weeks. The CDR3 numbers 14 residues from cysteine through phenylalanine. Only the CDR3 part of the read is kept: 42 bases, read in frame from the first base. Based on the germline V gene (reference sequence), the CDR1 and CDR2 sequences are MNHEY and SMNVEV. V lost 5 bases and J lost 0 bases; the stretch between them is 7 bases long. Libraries were prepared through 5' RACE. Instrument on record: NextSeq 500. Unique molecular identifiers were attached to individual cDNA molecules in the TCR library protocol so that sequencing error and PCR bias could be corrected. Both TCR alpha and beta chains were sequenced, and tight co-correlation was observed between alpha and beta sequence abundances in each sample. The study's own analysis went as follows. Decombinator V4 was used to annotate TCR sequences for V gene, J gene and CDR3. Expanded TCRs were defined as changing significantly between any two time points under a Poisson model with p below 0.0001. TCR abundances were normalised to the total number of TCRs sequenced per sample and were expressed as counts per million. TRAV1-2 paired with TRAJ12, TRAJ20 or TRAJ33 defined MAIT TCRs, while TRAV10 paired with TRAJ18 defined iNKT TCRs. A search of VDJdb, accessed on 1 November 2021, was run for TCRs annotated to CMV, EBV and SARS-CoV-2, with TCRs annotated for multiple antigens excluded. TCRdb passed the public sequencing reads through fastp at Q25 and MiXCR, retaining productive beta sequences. Every entry covers one CDR3 protein and lists the most common genes and DNA from its rows. The V and J calls were determined by TCRdb, not by the authors. This sample lists around 61,000 distinct CDR3 sequences; 10% to 15% were detected once. Around 3% of the sample belongs to the ten largest clones.

The specimen was whole blood. The source is an adult who was a healthcare worker with PCR-confirmed SARS-CoV-2 infection or an uninfected control (not recorded which). This sequence uses TRBV27 and TRBJ2-2; no confident D gene assignment can be made. The nucleotide sequence is TGTGCCAGCAGTGTATTTACGAACACCGGGGAGCTGTTTTTT. This gives the protein CASSVFTNTGELFF.